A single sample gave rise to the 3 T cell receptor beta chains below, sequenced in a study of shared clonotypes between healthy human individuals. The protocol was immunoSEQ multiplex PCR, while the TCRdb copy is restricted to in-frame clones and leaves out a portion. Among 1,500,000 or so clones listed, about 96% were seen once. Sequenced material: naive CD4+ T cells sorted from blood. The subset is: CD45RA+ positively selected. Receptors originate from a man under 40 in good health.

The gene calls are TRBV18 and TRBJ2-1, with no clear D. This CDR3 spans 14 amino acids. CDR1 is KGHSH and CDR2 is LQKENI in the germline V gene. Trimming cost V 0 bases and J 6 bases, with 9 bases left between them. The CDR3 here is CASSPPRSRNEQFF. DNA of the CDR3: TGTGCCAGCTCACCACCCCGATCACGCAATGAGCAGTTCTTC.

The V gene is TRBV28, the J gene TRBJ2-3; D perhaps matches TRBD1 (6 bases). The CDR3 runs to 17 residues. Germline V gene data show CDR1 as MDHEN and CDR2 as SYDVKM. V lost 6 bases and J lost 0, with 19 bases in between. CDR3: CASRIQRTAASTDTQYF. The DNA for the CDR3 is TGTGCCAGCAGAATCCAGAGGACAGCCGCTAGCACAGATACGCAGTATTTT.

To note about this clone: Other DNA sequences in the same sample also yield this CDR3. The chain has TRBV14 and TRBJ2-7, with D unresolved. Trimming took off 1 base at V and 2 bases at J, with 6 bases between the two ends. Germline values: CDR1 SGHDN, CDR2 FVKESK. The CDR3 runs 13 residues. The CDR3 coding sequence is TGTGCCAGCAGCCAAGTCAGGACCTACGAGCAGTACTTC. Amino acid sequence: CASSQVRTYEQYF.